This T cell receptor beta chain derives from a study of cytomegalovirus exposure and HLA in healthy donors. Findings and limits, study-wide: V- and J-gene trimming of TCR beta was linked (in a later analysis) to a missense DCLRE1C variant.

Germline V gene sequence: CDR1 SGHNT, CDR2 YYREEE (reference sequence). The CDR3 is 14 amino acids. After removal of 4 bases from V and 2 bases from J, the junction contained 5 bases not matched to a gene. Amplification used 60 Vbeta primers and 13 Jbeta primers. Sequenced by immunoSEQ multiplex PCR; TCRdb stores in-frame clones only, minus some. The sample contains around 130,000 clones, more than 60% of which appear only once. To note about this clone: Its target is not known.

The gene calls are TRBV5-4 and TRBJ2-7; 8 bases match TRBD1. Sequences were obtained from PBMCs. The TCR sequence derives from a middle-aged woman in good health and CMV-seronegative. The CDR3 nucleotides read TGTGCCAGCAGCGAAGGACAGGGACCCTACGAGCAGTACTTC. Protein product: CASSEGQGPYEQYF.